This TCR beta chain came from a study of Graves' ophthalmopathy and Graves' hyperthyroidism. Findings and limits, study-wide: Sensitivity of roughly 64% and specificity of approximately 72% were achieved by the model that predicted ophthalmopathy progression.

This clonotype was picked up many times. The antigen is undetermined. The study amplified TCR beta CDR3 regions using RNA transcripts. In the first round, RT-PCR was carried out with HTBI primers, and a multiplex PCR formed the second round. MiXCR, applied by TCRdb to the multiplex PCR reads, yields one record per CDR3 protein. The top ten hold roughly 3.5% of the sample, which has 500,000 to 800,000 distinct CDR3 sequences, roughly 39% seen once. This clonotype originated in an adult man with Graves' ophthalmopathy. The specimen sequenced was peripheral blood.

This CDR3 reads CATSRQGGNYGYTF. CDR3 bases: TGTGCCACCAGCCGCCAAGGCGGGAACTATGGCTACACCTTC. The chain employs TRBV15 and TRBJ1-2, with D unresolved. Germline V gene data show CDR1 as LNHNV and CDR2 as YYDKDF (reference sequence). V gave up 5 bases and J gave up 2 bases, with 12 bases separating them. The CDR3 has 14 amino acids. The variable domain in full, completed from reference TRBV15 and TRBJ1-2, reads DAMVIQNPRYQVTQFGKPVTLSCSQTLNHNVMYWYQQKSSQAPKLLFHYYDKDFNNEADTPDNFQSRRPNTSFCFLDIRSPGLGDTAMYLCATSRQGGNYGYTFGSGTRLTVV.